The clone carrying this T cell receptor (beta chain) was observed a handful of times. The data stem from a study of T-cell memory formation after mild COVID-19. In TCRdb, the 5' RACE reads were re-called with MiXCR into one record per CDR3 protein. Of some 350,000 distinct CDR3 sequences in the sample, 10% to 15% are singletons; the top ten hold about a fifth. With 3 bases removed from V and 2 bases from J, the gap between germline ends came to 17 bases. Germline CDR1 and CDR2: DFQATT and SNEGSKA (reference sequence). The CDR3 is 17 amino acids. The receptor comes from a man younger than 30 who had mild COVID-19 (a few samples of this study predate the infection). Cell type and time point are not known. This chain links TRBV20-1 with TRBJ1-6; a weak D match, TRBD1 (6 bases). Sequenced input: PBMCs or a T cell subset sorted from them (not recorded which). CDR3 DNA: TGCAGTGCTAGGGATTACAGGGCTTCCACCTATAATTCACCCCTCCACTTT. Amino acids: CSARDYRASTYNSPLHF.